The clone carrying this TCR beta chain came up a few times. The authors' processing: Estimation of nucleated cell counts relied on the amplification of reference gene primers. Sequencing used immunoSEQ multiplex PCR; TCRdb keeps in-frame clones, though not all of them. V and J calls and clone size are as listed in that table; D and trimming were resolved from the DNA. The top ten hold 5.9% of the sample, which has about 54,000 clones, about four fifths seen once. The CDR3 extends over 15 amino acids. Germline assignment: CDR1 MGHDK and CDR2 SYGVNS. Trimming cost V 3 bases and J 4 bases, with 16 bases left between them. The data were obtained in a study of blood T cell repertoires in COVID-19. Turning to the study itself: Samples came from the United States, Italy and Spain, spanning acute and convalescent COVID-19. Sources were T cells, B-cell-depleted T cells, or PBMCs; the material itself was cDNA or gDNA.

V and J are TRBV25-1 and TRBJ2-7; maybe TRBD2 (6 bases). This receptor was identified in a human donor in a cohort sampled during active or convalescent COVID-19. Sequenced input: peripheral blood. CDR3 DNA sequence: TGTGCCAGCAGTGAGCCGGGGAGGTCCCTATACGAGCAGTACTTC. Translation: CASSEPGRSLYEQYF.